This T cell receptor (beta chain) came from a study of T-cell reconstitution after alpha-beta-depleted transplantation in children. Molecular barcoding with unique molecular identifiers was used for the TCRbeta library. Each CDR3 protein is one row after TCRdb ran MiXCR on the PCR reads. In the table there are roughly 90,000 distinct CDR3 sequences, roughly an eighth of which are singletons. Germline V gives CDR1 SGHTA, CDR2 FQGNSA. V gave up 1 base and J gave up 4 bases; unmatched junction bases: 3. The CDR3 covers 14 residues. There are many counts of this clonotype. The sequencing here drew on PBMCs from the stem cell graft donor, taken from the stem cell graft. This clonotype was obtained from a human donor who donated a stem cell graft to a child with inherited bone marrow failure. The chain carries TRBV7-2 and TRBJ2-7, with 8 bases fitting TRBD1. CDR3 sequence: CASSLETGEYEQYF. The CDR3 DNA is TGTGCCAGCAGCTTAGAGACAGGGGAATACGAGCAGTACTTC.